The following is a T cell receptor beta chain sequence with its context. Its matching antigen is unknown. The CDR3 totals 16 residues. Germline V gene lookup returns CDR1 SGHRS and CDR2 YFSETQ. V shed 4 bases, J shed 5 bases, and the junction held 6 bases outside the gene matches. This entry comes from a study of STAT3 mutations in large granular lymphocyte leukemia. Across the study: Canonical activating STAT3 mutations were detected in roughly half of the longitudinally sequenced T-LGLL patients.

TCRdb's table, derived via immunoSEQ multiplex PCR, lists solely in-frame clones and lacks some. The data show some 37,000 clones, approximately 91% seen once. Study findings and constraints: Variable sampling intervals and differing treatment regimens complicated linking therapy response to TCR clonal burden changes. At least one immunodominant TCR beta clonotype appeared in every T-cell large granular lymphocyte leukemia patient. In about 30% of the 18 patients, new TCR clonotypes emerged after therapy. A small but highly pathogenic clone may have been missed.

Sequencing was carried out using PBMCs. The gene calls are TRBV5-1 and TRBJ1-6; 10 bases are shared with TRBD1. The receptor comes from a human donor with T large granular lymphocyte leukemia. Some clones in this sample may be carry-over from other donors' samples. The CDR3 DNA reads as TGCGCCAGCAGCCTATGGACAGGGGGTAATAATTCACCCCTCCACTTT. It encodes CASSLWTGGNNSPLHF.